This TCR beta chain stems from a study of post-analysis software for immune sequencing data. Background on the study: The cohort encompassed relapsing-remitting, secondary progressive and progressive-relapsing multiple sclerosis disease courses. Study observations and caveats: F measure showed strong co-clustering of same-batch samples. Relative to controls, patients with multiple sclerosis showed significantly lower normalized Chao1 diversity. Controls showed lower frequencies than patients for roughly five TRBV segments, and TRBV5-6, TRBV5-1 and TRBV20-1 were among these.

V gave up 2 bases and J gave up 8 bases, with 10 bases separating them. CDR3 length: 13 amino acids. Unique molecular identifiers had been added to the TCR beta cDNA libraries. A population of about 0.9 to 10 million T cells gave rise to about half a million cDNA molecules. TCRdb redid the calling of the PCR reads with MiXCR, one entry per CDR3 protein. The data hold approximately 630,000 distinct CDR3 sequences, with about 60% observed a single time. This clonotype turned up a few times. Its antigen is undetermined. The sequencing sample was made of blood. This receptor was obtained from a girl aged 2 to 10 with multiple sclerosis. V is TRBV12-3 or TRBV12-4 and J is TRBJ2-1; perhaps TRBD1 as D (6 bases). The CDR3 sequence: CASSLISGDEQFF. As DNA, the CDR3 is TGTGCCAGCAGTTTAATTTCAGGGGATGAGCAGTTCTTC.